These 15 T cell receptor beta chains were all obtained from the same sample, sequenced in a study of shared clonotypes between healthy human individuals. Using immunoSEQ multiplex PCR, the repertoire was profiled, and TCRdb retains in-frame clones only, with some absent. The sample lists roughly 2.4 million clones; around 95% were seen once. The sample consisted of naive CD4+ T cells sorted from blood. Subset of the sample: CD45RA+ positively selected. Every receptor here comes from a man aged 18 to 30 in good health.

This chain uses TRBV2 with TRBJ2-5; D is perhaps TRBD2 (7 bases). The germline CDR1 and CDR2 sequences are SNHLY and FYNNEI. The CDR3 loop spans 12 amino acids. V lost 10 bases and J 4 bases, leaving 13 bases between the germline ends. In DNA, the CDR3 is TGTGCCACCGGGGGGACACGAGAGACCCAGTACTTC. Its protein product is CATGGTRETQYF.

V is TRBV28 and J is TRBJ2-1; 7 positions match TRBD2. Losses at the gene ends were 6 bases for V and 4 bases for J; bases not matched to a gene: 6. The CDR3 covers 14 residues. Germline CDR1 reads MDHEN; CDR2 reads SYDVKM. The CDR3 DNA sequence: TGTGCCAGCAGCCTCCGCGGGGGATACAATGAGCAGTTCTTC. It is translated as CASSLRGGYNEQFF.

This rearrangement joins TRBV13 to TRBJ2-7, with a weak D call TRBD1 (5 bases). V was shortened by 1 base and J by 5 bases, with 6 bases between the two germline ends. The CDR3 is 12 amino acids. The germline V gene encodes CDR1 PRHDT and CDR2 FYEKMQ (reference sequence). CDR3 region: CASSLAGNEQYF. In DNA form, the CDR3 reads TGTGCCAGCAGCTTAGCAGGGAACGAGCAGTACTTC. The full variable domain, completed using reference TRBV13 and TRBJ2-7, is AAGVIQSPRHLIKEKRETATLKCYPIPRHDTVYWYQQGPGQDPQFLISFYEKMQSDKGSIPDRFSAQQFSDYHSELNMSSLELGDSALYFCASSLAGNEQYFGPGTRLTVT.

The chain is built from TRBV11-2 and TRBJ2-2; TRBD2 matches 8 bases. The CDR3 runs 18 residues. J was trimmed by 5 bases and V by 8 bases; bases with no gene match: 19. The germline V gene encodes CDR1 SGHAT and CDR2 FQNNGV. The CDR3 DNA follows: TGTGCCAGCTCAGGCGGTGGAACCCTAGCGGGTTCGACCGGGGAGCTGTTTTTT. It yields the protein CASSGGGTLAGSTGELFF.

On this clone itself: The sample has other DNA sequences that encode this CDR3 too. The chain employs TRBV4-3 and TRBJ1-5; TRBD1 is a possible D gene (5 bases). The CDR3 is made up of 13 amino acids. Germline CDR1 reads LGHNA; CDR2 reads YSLEER. V lost 0 bases and J 6 bases, leaving 6 bases between the germline ends. The DNA for the CDR3 is TGCGCCAGCAGCCAAGAGGGGGGTCAGCCCCAGCATTTT. Protein: CASSQEGGQPQHF.

This chain connects TRBV7-2 to TRBJ2-7; 10 bases match TRBD2. After removal of 1 base from V and 7 bases from J, the junction contained 7 bases not matched to a gene. Germline assignment: CDR1 SGHTA and CDR2 FQGNSA. CDR3 size: 15 residues. The CDR3 region has the DNA TGTGCCAGCAGCTTAGTAAAAGCGGGGGGGCTTGAGCAGTACTTC. Protein: CASSLVKAGGLEQYF. Variable domain in full (rest from reference TRBV7-2 and TRBJ2-7): GAGVSQSPSNKVTEKGKDVELRCDPISGHTALYWYRQSLGQGLEFLIYFQGNSAPDKSGLPSDRFSAERTGGSVSTLTIQRTQQEDSAVYLCASSLVKAGGLEQYFGPGTRLTVT.

This clone was counted a single time. CDR3 residues: CASSEQGDGYTF. CDR3 sequence (DNA): TGTGCCAGCAGTGAACAGGGCGATGGCTACACCTTC. V usage is TRBV6-5 and J usage is TRBJ1-2; D is possibly TRBD1 (6 bases). Germline V gene sequence: CDR1 MNHEY, CDR2 SVGAGI. The CDR3 spans 12 residues. Trimming removed 5 bases at V and 6 bases at J, with 10 bases between.

This chain joins TRBV5-1 and TRBJ2-1; D is unresolved. The CDR3 sequence is 18 residues long. From germline, CDR1 is SGHRS and CDR2 YFSETQ. V lost 1 base and J 4 bases, leaving 21 bases between the germline ends. The chain's CDR3 is CASSLLRVGEREYNEQFF. The CDR3 DNA follows: TGCGCCAGCAGCTTGTTACGGGTTGGGGAAAGGGAATACAATGAGCAGTTCTTC.

The chain links TRBV18 to TRBJ1-3; TRBD1 aligns across 8 bases. Losses at the gene ends were 2 bases for V and 0 bases for J; bases not matched to a gene: 3. Germline loops: CDR1 KGHSH, CDR2 LQKENI. CDR3 length: 16 residues. CDR3 in DNA: TGTGCCAGCTCACCAGGGACAGGCCTCTCTGGAAACACCATATATTTT. Translating gives CASSPGTGLSGNTIYF. Full variable domain (outside the CDR3, taken from reference TRBV18 and TRBJ1-3): NAGVMQNPRHLVRRRGQEARLRCSPMKGHSHVYWYRQLPEEGLKFMVYLQKENIIDESGMPKERFSAEFPKEGPSILRIQQVVRGDSAAYFCASSPGTGLSGNTIYFGEGSWLTVV.

The genes are TRBV6-1 and TRBJ1-1; possible D gene TRBD1, 6 bases. Trimming shortened V by 4 bases and J by 10 bases, and 19 bases separated the two germline ends. Germline V CDR1 and CDR2: MNHNS, SASEGT. The CDR3 extends over 14 amino acids. CDR3 sequence reads: CASSARTASQGAFF. In DNA form, the CDR3 reads TGTGCCAGCAGTGCAAGGACAGCCTCGCAGGGAGCTTTCTTT.

The rearrangement links TRBV4-2 to TRBJ2-2; the match to TRBD2 covers 7 bases. The CDR3 totals 17 residues. The trim removed 0 bases at V and 3 bases at J, leaving 7 bases unmatched. The germline CDR1 and CDR2 sequences are LGHNA and YNFKEQ. The CDR3 sequence is CASSQDGAGEYTGELFF. The CDR3 coding sequence is TGTGCCAGCAGCCAAGACGGGGCGGGGGAGTACACCGGGGAGCTGTTTTTT.

A word on this clone: The sample contains more than one DNA sequence encoding this CDR3. The J gene is TRBJ1-1, the V gene TRBV6-5, with D perhaps matching TRBD1 (5 bases). There are 14 residues in the CDR3. Germline lookup yields CDR1 MNHEY and CDR2 SVGAGI. V shed 2 bases and J shed 1 base, with 8 bases lying between them. CDR3 bases: TGTGCCAGCAGTTACGAGGGGAGGAACACTGAAGCTTTCTTT. Translating it yields CASSYEGRNTEAFF.

J is TRBJ1-1 and V is TRBV28; TRBD1 matches at 8 bases. J was trimmed by 3 bases and V by 7 bases; bases with no gene match: 13. Germline CDR1 reads MDHEN; CDR2 reads SYDVKM. CDR3 length: 16 amino acids. CDR3 DNA: TGTGCCAGCACCTTAAGGTTCAGGGGGCTCGACACTGAAGCTTTCTTT. This translates into CASTLRFRGLDTEAFF. Combining the CDR3 with reference TRBV28 and TRBJ1-1 gives the whole variable domain DVKVTQSSRYLVKRTGEKVFLECVQDMDHENMFWYRQDPGLGLRLIYFSYDVKMKEKGDIPEGYSVSREKKERFSLILESASTNQTSMYLCASTLRFRGLDTEAFFGQGTRLTVV.

The rearrangement links TRBV7-9 to TRBJ2-5, with no clear D. Per germline, CDR1 SEHNR and CDR2 FQNEAQ (reference sequence). V lost 1 base and J lost 5, with 8 bases in between. The CDR3 extends over 13 amino acids. CDR3 amino acids: CASSLGPRETQYF. Written as DNA, the CDR3 is TGTGCCAGCAGCTTAGGGCCGCGGGAGACCCAGTACTTC.

The chain is built from TRBV10-3 and TRBJ2-1; TRBD2 matches at 16 bases. Germline V gene sequence: CDR1 ENHRY, CDR2 SYGVKD. The V and J ends lost 5 bases and 9 bases, in that order; junction bases with no gene match: 10. The CDR3 has 17 amino acids. The CDR3 sequence: CAISPGLAGGSEFEQFF. The CDR3 DNA reads TGTGCCATCAGTCCGGGACTAGCGGGAGGGAGCGAGTTTGAGCAGTTCTTC.